This T cell receptor (beta chain) emerged from a study of T cell responses to AZD1222 COVID-19 vaccine (dated by TCRdb to the early 2020s). Regarding the complete study: AZD1222 recipients with second doses at about 4 weeks or about 12 weeks were pooled, because spike-specific TCR depth and breadth did not differ between schedules. TCR sequencing covered over 230 trial participants: 200 to 210 given two doses of AZD1222 and 26 given two doses of MenACWY control vaccine. Trial participants were enrolled into age subgroups of 18-55, 56-69 and 70-plus years, which contained roughly 140, 27 and 60 TCR-sequenced participants, respectively.

In the paper's terms, the time point label means: baseline before first vaccination. The vaccinee samples were drawn from two UK trials, COV001 and COV002, one of which was a single-blind randomized controlled phase 2/3 trial testing AZD1222 (ChAdOx1 nCoV-19) in healthy adults. For TCRbeta chain sequencing, PBMC samples from trial participants were taken at day 0 and at day 28 after the second dose. For this clone: The antigen this receptor binds is unknown. Within one base of it there is no much larger clone, and no base qualities were kept.

From cysteine to phenylalanine, the CDR3 is 13 amino acids long. Only the CDR3 region is kept as DNA, spanning 39 bases read in frame from base 1. Reading the germline V gene gives CDR1 SNHLY and CDR2 FYNNEI. V is trimmed back by 11 bases and J by 0 bases, and the junction contains 3 bases that no gene match accounts for. The CDR3 regions of human TCRbeta chains were analyzed by immunosequencing. Concerning the study's data processing: TCRs in the repertoires were compared against a reference library of SARS-CoV-2-specific TCRs that had been generated with the MIRA antigen-specificity platform. Breadth meant the fraction of unique TCRs that were SARS-CoV-2-associated, whereas depth meant the fraction of total T cells that were SARS-CoV-2-associated. Using the MIRA data, each spike-specific TCR was assigned both to the spike region to which the TCR was reactive and to a CD4 or CD8 class. Log10-transformed breadth and depth values were compared by one-way ANOVA with Sidak's multiple comparisons tests. TCRdb took over this immuneACCESS table, retaining in-frame rearrangements with V and J assigned. Such tables are incomplete; in checked studies, under half of the missing clones stem from an unresolved V gene, and the remainder is unexplained. Clone size and V and J calls were adopted from that table, with D and trimming inferred from the DNA. Within this sample are more than 85,000 clones, with approximately 90% of them counted one time only. The ten largest account for around 6.9% of the sample.

Points the paper makes about the study in general: The 56-69-year group was small, and its depth increase did not reach significance, likely because of low power. Participants were mostly white British, with more females than males. The authors suggested clonal diversity may have been underestimated. Only five to seven AZD1222 recipients were SARS-CoV-2 seropositive at baseline, limiting conclusions about previously exposed vaccinees. After two AZD1222 doses, spike-specific TCR breadth and depth were significantly higher than at day 0 and than in MenACWY recipients. Epitopes outside the regions mutated in the B.1.351 and B.1.1.7 variants were reportedly recognized by nearly half of the unique spike-specific TCRs. The vaccine-associated CD4 TCRs covered the entire spike protein, and the dominant responses fell in regions 160-218 and 743-854. No day 14 peak-response samples were available, so repertoires were characterized only after the peak T cell response.

The input for sequencing was peripheral blood, taken on day 0 of AZD1222 vaccination. The TCR originated in an adult in good health. The chain is encoded by TRBV2 joined to TRBJ1-2; TRBD1 fits 10 bases in the junction. The CDR3 has the sequence CAGGQGANYGYTF. The DNA sequence is as follows: TGTGCCGGCGGACAGGGGGCTAACTATGGCTACACCTTC.